This T cell receptor (beta chain) was found in a study of T cells in Graves' hyperthyroidism and ophthalmopathy. The source material, RNA transcripts, was used to amplify TCR beta CDR3 regions. RT-PCR in the first round (using the HTBI primer set) targeted the TCR CDR3. TCRdb fed the multiplex PCR reads into MiXCR, producing one record per CDR3 protein. The data contain hundreds of thousands of distinct CDR3 sequences, over 12% of them singletons. This clonotype was sampled from a man in his late teens or twenties with Graves' ophthalmopathy. Sequencing was carried out using blood.

Here the CDR3 reads CAWRKSGTGNLGYTF. The CDR3 DNA reads as TGTGCCTGGAGGAAGTCCGGGACAGGAAATTTGGGCTACACCTTC. The V gene is TRBV30, the J gene TRBJ1-2; TRBD1 matches 8 bases. Trimming removed 3 bases from V and 8 bases from J; junction bases left unmatched: 14. This CDR3 is built from 15 residues. The germline CDR1 and CDR2 sequences are GTSNPN and SVGIG (reference sequence).